Listed below are T cell receptor beta chains from one sample, sequenced in a study of spatial heterogeneity in lung cancer. TCRdb re-called the 5' RACE reads with MiXCR, one entry per CDR3 protein. The sample has 14,000 or so distinct CDR3 sequences; 4.7% are singletons. The sample in question was lung tumor tissue, obtained at surgery. The receptors shown here come from a female donor with early-stage non-small cell lung cancer. Each CDR3 is given with its conserved first and last residue. Each record gives: clone size, V gene, D gene, J gene, CDR3 DNA, CDR3 protein. The D gene is left open where the match is weak. Expanded clones are given a class, and other clones once, few, many or no size at all.

clone_size: many; v_call: TRBV2; d_call: TRBD1; j_call: TRBJ2-3; cdr3_nt: TGTGCCAGCACTGAACAGGGGGTGACAGATACGCAGTATTTT; cdr3_aa: CASTEQGVTDTQYF
clone_size: many; v_call: TRBV5-1; d_call: -; j_call: TRBJ1-4; cdr3_nt: TGCGCCAGCAGCCCGACAGGAACCTACAGTGAAAAACTGTTTTTT; cdr3_aa: CASSPTGTYSEKLFF
clone_size: many; v_call: TRBV2; d_call: -; j_call: TRBJ2-1; cdr3_nt: TGTGCCAGCAGTGAAGCGCTCCCGATCGAGAATGAGCAGTTCTTC; cdr3_aa: CASSEALPIENEQFF
clone_size: medium-sized; v_call: TRBV27; d_call: -; j_call: TRBJ2-7; cdr3_nt: TGTGCCACTTACGGCAGTTCCTACGAGCAGTACTTC; cdr3_aa: CATYGSSYEQYF
clone_size: many; v_call: TRBV20-1; d_call: -; j_call: TRBJ2-7; cdr3_nt: TGCAGTGTTCGACCCGGGCCCACGGCTGACTACGAGCAGTACTTC; cdr3_aa: CSVRPGPTADYEQYF
clone_size: many; v_call: TRBV6-4; d_call: -; j_call: TRBJ2-3; cdr3_nt: TGTGCCAGCAGTGACTCCCCCGCCCCCACAGATACGCAGTATTTT; cdr3_aa: CASSDSPAPTDTQYF
clone_size: many; v_call: TRBV7-2; d_call: -; j_call: TRBJ2-3; cdr3_nt: TGTGCCAGCAGCTTAAGGCCAGGGTCCCCAGATACGCAGTATTTT; cdr3_aa: CASSLRPGSPDTQYF
clone_size: many; v_call: TRBV7-7; d_call: -; j_call: TRBJ2-5; cdr3_nt: TGTGCCAGCAGCTGGAGCAGTGGAGGGGAGACCCAGTACTTC; cdr3_aa: CASSWSSGGETQYF
clone_size: large; v_call: TRBV7-2; d_call: -; j_call: TRBJ1-1; cdr3_nt: TGTGCCAGCAGCTTAGAATTGACACCGAACACTGAAGCTTTCTTT; cdr3_aa: CASSLELTPNTEAFF
clone_size: many; v_call: TRBV4-2; d_call: TRBD2; j_call: TRBJ2-1; cdr3_nt: TGTGCCAGCAGCCAGACCCTACTAGCGGGGGGCCTGTATGAGCAGTTCTTC; cdr3_aa: CASSQTLLAGGLYEQFF
clone_size: few; v_call: TRBV11-2; d_call: TRBD1; j_call: TRBJ1-5; cdr3_nt: TGTGCCAGCAGCCGGTCGGGACAGATTAATCAGCCCCAGCATTTT; cdr3_aa: CASSRSGQINQPQHF
clone_size: many; v_call: TRBV6-1; d_call: TRBD1; j_call: TRBJ1-5; cdr3_nt: TGTGCCAGCAGTGACCGGGACAGGTCAACAATTAGGGTTAATCAGCCCCAGCATTTT; cdr3_aa: CASSDRDRSTIRVNQPQHF
clone_size: -; v_call: TRBV4-1; d_call: -; j_call: TRBJ2-3; cdr3_nt: TGCGCCAGCAGCCGGGACCGCCGGGGCACAGATACGCAGTATTTT; cdr3_aa: CASSRDRRGTDTQYF
clone_size: few; v_call: TRBV12-3/TRBV12-4; d_call: -; j_call: TRBJ1-5; cdr3_nt: TGTGCCAGCAGTTTAAGGCACAATCAGCCCCAGCATTTT; cdr3_aa: CASSLRHNQPQHF
clone_size: -; v_call: TRBV11-1; d_call: -; j_call: TRBJ1-2; cdr3_nt: TGTGCCAGCAGCTTAAACACTGAACCTAACTATGGCTACACCTTC; cdr3_aa: CASSLNTEPNYGYTF
clone_size: many; v_call: TRBV7-3; d_call: -; j_call: TRBJ1-1; cdr3_nt: TGTGCCAGCAGCCTATCCTGGGGCACTGAAGCTTTCTTT; cdr3_aa: CASSLSWGTEAFF
clone_size: -; v_call: TRBV13; d_call: -; j_call: TRBJ1-1; cdr3_nt: TGTGCCAGCAGCTTATTCTCAGGGATCAGCGAAGCTTTCTTT; cdr3_aa: CASSLFSGISEAFF
clone_size: many; v_call: TRBV7-9; d_call: -; j_call: TRBJ1-1; cdr3_nt: TGTGCCAGCAGCTTAGGCAGTGGTGGGGTCACTGAAGCTTTCTTT; cdr3_aa: CASSLGSGGVTEAFF
clone_size: many; v_call: TRBV12-3/TRBV12-4; d_call: -; j_call: TRBJ1-1; cdr3_nt: TGTGCCAGCGCCTCCGGGGGAACTGAAGCTTTCTTT; cdr3_aa: CASASGGTEAFF
clone_size: many; v_call: TRBV7-6; d_call: -; j_call: TRBJ1-6; cdr3_nt: TGTGCCAGCAGCTCGACACCAGGGTTAAATTCACCCCTCCACTTT; cdr3_aa: CASSSTPGLNSPLHF
clone_size: many; v_call: TRBV29-1; d_call: TRBD1; j_call: TRBJ2-7; cdr3_nt: TGCAGCGTCACGGGACAGGGGGACTACGAGCAGTACTTC; cdr3_aa: CSVTGQGDYEQYF
clone_size: hyperexpanded; v_call: TRBV10-3; d_call: -; j_call: TRBJ2-7; cdr3_nt: TGTGCCACCGGATTGACTAGTGAGCAGTACTTC; cdr3_aa: CATGLTSEQYF
clone_size: medium-sized; v_call: TRBV18; d_call: -; j_call: TRBJ2-1; cdr3_nt: TGTGCCAGCTCACCCACAACTAATGAGCAGTTCTTC; cdr3_aa: CASSPTTNEQFF
clone_size: many; v_call: TRBV9; d_call: -; j_call: TRBJ2-6; cdr3_nt: TGTGCCAGCAGCGTAACGGGCGGGGCCAACGTCCTGACTTTC; cdr3_aa: CASSVTGGANVLTF
clone_size: many; v_call: TRBV20-1; d_call: -; j_call: TRBJ2-4; cdr3_nt: TGCAGTGCTAGAGAGATACCGGGGGGCGAGGCCAAAAACATTCAGTACTTC; cdr3_aa: CSAREIPGGEAKNIQYF
clone_size: many; v_call: TRBV12-3/TRBV12-4; d_call: -; j_call: TRBJ1-2; cdr3_nt: TGTGCCAGCAGCCAGCATAACTATGGCTACACCTTC; cdr3_aa: CASSQHNYGYTF
clone_size: many; v_call: TRBV9; d_call: -; j_call: TRBJ1-1; cdr3_nt: TGTGCCAGCAGCAAAACAGGCCAGAACACTGAAGCTTTCTTT; cdr3_aa: CASSKTGQNTEAFF
clone_size: many; v_call: TRBV11-2; d_call: TRBD2; j_call: TRBJ2-3; cdr3_nt: TGTGCCAGCATCTTTACGGGAGGACTCAGCACAGATACGCAGTATTTT; cdr3_aa: CASIFTGGLSTDTQYF
clone_size: many; v_call: TRBV11-2; d_call: TRBD2; j_call: TRBJ2-2; cdr3_nt: TGTGCCAGCAGCTTAGGGAGCGGGGGCTTCCTCACCGGGGAGCTGTTTTTT; cdr3_aa: CASSLGSGGFLTGELFF
clone_size: many; v_call: TRBV6-1; d_call: -; j_call: TRBJ2-2; cdr3_nt: TGTGCCAGCAGGGGTCCGGACAAGAACACCGGGGAGCTGTTTTTT; cdr3_aa: CASRGPDKNTGELFF
clone_size: many; v_call: TRBV11-2; d_call: -; j_call: TRBJ2-3; cdr3_nt: TGTGCCAGCAGCCACCTTAGGGGCTATACGCAGTATTTT; cdr3_aa: CASSHLRGYTQYF
clone_size: many; v_call: TRBV14; d_call: -; j_call: TRBJ1-6; cdr3_nt: TGTGCCAGCAGCCGAGACAGTTATTCACCCCTCCACTTT; cdr3_aa: CASSRDSYSPLHF
clone_size: medium-sized; v_call: TRBV20-1; d_call: TRBD1; j_call: TRBJ2-7; cdr3_nt: TGCAGTGCCCCCGGAGGACAGGGGGCCTCCTACGAGCAGTACTTC; cdr3_aa: CSAPGGQGASYEQYF
clone_size: many; v_call: TRBV13; d_call: TRBD1; j_call: TRBJ1-2; cdr3_nt: TGTGCCAGCAGTAGGGACAGTCTACACTATGGCTACACCTTC; cdr3_aa: CASSRDSLHYGYTF
clone_size: many; v_call: TRBV28; d_call: -; j_call: TRBJ2-5; cdr3_nt: TGTGCCAGCAGTTTTGGCAGGGGACTTGGGGAGACCCAGTACTTC; cdr3_aa: CASSFGRGLGETQYF
clone_size: few; v_call: TRBV20-1; d_call: -; j_call: TRBJ2-3; cdr3_nt: TGCAGTGCTAGAGCCCCTATCACGGGGGGCACAGATACGCAGTATTTT; cdr3_aa: CSARAPITGGTDTQYF
clone_size: -; v_call: TRBV11-1; d_call: -; j_call: TRBJ1-3; cdr3_nt: TGTGCCAGCAGCTTAGGACCGGAGTCTGGAAACACCATATATTTT; cdr3_aa: CASSLGPESGNTIYF
clone_size: -; v_call: TRBV5-6; d_call: -; j_call: TRBJ1-2; cdr3_nt: TGTGCCAGCAGCTTCTTGACGGCCTACTACACCTTC; cdr3_aa: CASSFLTAYYTF
clone_size: -; v_call: TRBV5-1; d_call: -; j_call: TRBJ2-3; cdr3_nt: TGCGCCAGCAGCTTGGGTAGCGGCCCTAGCACAGATACGCAGTATTTT; cdr3_aa: CASSLGSGPSTDTQYF
clone_size: many; v_call: TRBV7-2; d_call: -; j_call: TRBJ1-1; cdr3_nt: TGTGCCAGCAGCCCGGGGGCCTCGGGAACTGAAGCTTTCTTT; cdr3_aa: CASSPGASGTEAFF
clone_size: many; v_call: TRBV6-2/TRBV6-3; d_call: -; j_call: TRBJ1-2; cdr3_nt: TGTGCCAGCAGCCCCCCCGTCTTGCCGGGAGTCCAAAGGGCTTATGGCTACACCTTC; cdr3_aa: CASSPPVLPGVQRAYGYTF
clone_size: many; v_call: TRBV7-9; d_call: -; j_call: TRBJ2-2; cdr3_nt: TGTGCCAGCATCCTACGGGTGGCCGGGAACACCGGGGAGCTGTTTTTT; cdr3_aa: CASILRVAGNTGELFF
clone_size: few; v_call: TRBV15; d_call: -; j_call: TRBJ2-7; cdr3_nt: TGTGCCACCAGCGGTCATACAGGGAACTACGAGCAGTACTTC; cdr3_aa: CATSGHTGNYEQYF
clone_size: many; v_call: TRBV28; d_call: -; j_call: TRBJ2-6; cdr3_nt: TGTGCCAGCAGTTTCCCCAGGGATCCAGAACCCAGCGGGGCCAACGTCCTGACTTTC; cdr3_aa: CASSFPRDPEPSGANVLTF
clone_size: many; v_call: TRBV12-3/TRBV12-4; d_call: -; j_call: TRBJ1-4; cdr3_nt: TGTGCCAGCAGTCGACAGAGTAATGAAAAACTGTTTTTT; cdr3_aa: CASSRQSNEKLFF
clone_size: many; v_call: TRBV24-1; d_call: TRBD1; j_call: TRBJ2-5; cdr3_nt: TGTGCCACCAGTGATGGGGACAGGGGTTTTGGGACCCAGTACTTC; cdr3_aa: CATSDGDRGFGTQYF
clone_size: many; v_call: TRBV5-1; d_call: -; j_call: TRBJ2-7; cdr3_nt: TGCGCCAGCAGCTTGGAAGGCCAAGGCGAGCAGTACTTC; cdr3_aa: CASSLEGQGEQYF
clone_size: many; v_call: TRBV6-1; d_call: -; j_call: TRBJ2-7; cdr3_nt: TGTGCCAGCAGTGCCGACTGGAGCTCCTACGAGCAGTACTTC; cdr3_aa: CASSADWSSYEQYF
clone_size: few; v_call: TRBV7-9; d_call: TRBD1; j_call: TRBJ1-4; cdr3_nt: TGTGCCAGCAGCTTTACCGGGACAGGGGGCGCGTCTAATGAAAAACTGTTTTTT; cdr3_aa: CASSFTGTGGASNEKLFF
clone_size: many; v_call: TRBV10-3; d_call: -; j_call: TRBJ1-3; cdr3_nt: TGTGCCATCAGTGATCCCCCTTCGCCCTACTCTGGAAACACCATATATTTT; cdr3_aa: CAISDPPSPYSGNTIYF
clone_size: many; v_call: TRBV6-1; d_call: -; j_call: TRBJ2-1; cdr3_nt: TGTGCCAGCAGTTTTAGACAGATGAGCTCCTACAATGAGCAGTTCTTC; cdr3_aa: CASSFRQMSSYNEQFF
clone_size: many; v_call: TRBV11-2; d_call: TRBD2; j_call: TRBJ2-1; cdr3_nt: TGTGCCAGCAGCTTAGTTCGTCGGCTAGCGGGGGACAATGAGCAGTTCTTC; cdr3_aa: CASSLVRRLAGDNEQFF
clone_size: many; v_call: TRBV14; d_call: -; j_call: TRBJ1-2; cdr3_nt: TGTGCCAGCAGCCAGGTCCCCTATGGCTACACCTTC; cdr3_aa: CASSQVPYGYTF
clone_size: medium-sized; v_call: TRBV7-3; d_call: -; j_call: TRBJ1-1; cdr3_nt: TGTGCCAGCAGCTCCGGACTTTGGGGGTCTGAAGCTTTCTTT; cdr3_aa: CASSSGLWGSEAFF
clone_size: many; v_call: TRBV9; d_call: -; j_call: TRBJ2-3; cdr3_nt: TGTGCCAGCAGCGTAGGAACGGGGGGCCACCCCGGTAGGGCAGATACGCAGTATTTT; cdr3_aa: CASSVGTGGHPGRADTQYF
clone_size: many; v_call: TRBV6-5; d_call: -; j_call: TRBJ1-6; cdr3_nt: TGTGCCAGCAGTTACAGGGTTAATTCACCCCTCCACTTT; cdr3_aa: CASSYRVNSPLHF
clone_size: many; v_call: TRBV24-1; d_call: TRBD2; j_call: TRBJ2-3; cdr3_nt: TGTGCCACCAGTGATTTGGCTAGTAGCGGGGGGGTCACAGATACGCAGTATTTT; cdr3_aa: CATSDLASSGGVTDTQYF
clone_size: many; v_call: TRBV12-5; d_call: -; j_call: TRBJ1-1; cdr3_nt: TGTGCTAGTGGTTTGGAGATCGGCGAAGCTTTCTTT; cdr3_aa: CASGLEIGEAFF
clone_size: many; v_call: TRBV5-1; d_call: -; j_call: TRBJ2-2; cdr3_nt: TGCGCCAGCAGCTTTGACCCCTCCTCACTGGGGGAGCTGTTTTTT; cdr3_aa: CASSFDPSSLGELFF